This is a list of T cell receptor beta chains from one sample in a study of T cell responses to AZD1222 COVID-19 vaccine. Profiling relied on immunoSEQ multiplex PCR, and the TCRdb table lists in-frame clones only, not all of them. The profile shows about 93,000 clones, approximately 92% of them singletons. The input for sequencing was peripheral blood, taken 28 days after the second AZD1222 dose. All receptors derive from an adult who received the AZD1222 COVID-19 vaccine. Each CDR3 is given with its conserved first and last residue. Each record gives: clone size, J gene, D gene, V gene, CDR3 DNA, CDR3 protein. A D gene is named only where the DNA matches it firmly. Some rows have no size entry. The others give once, few or many, or a class for an expanded clone.

once | TRBJ2-3 | NA | TRBV7-8 | TGTGCCAGCAGCTTACCCAGGGAAGATACGCAGTATTTT | CASSLPREDTQYF
NA | TRBJ2-7 | NA | TRBV4-2 | TGTGCCAGCAGCCAAGAGGGGGGCGAGCAGTACTTC | CASSQEGGEQYF
NA | TRBJ2-1 | TRBD2 | TRBV3-1/TRBV3-2 | TGTGCCAGCAGCCAGAGTGGGGCAGCGGGAGGGGGCAATGAGCAGTTCTTC | CASSQSGAAGGGNEQFF
NA | TRBJ1-4 | NA | TRBV5-1 | TGCGCCAGCGGGGCTTTGGGGGGCTCCACTGAAAAACTGTTTTTT | CASGALGGSTEKLFF
once | TRBJ1-5 | TRBD1 | TRBV3-1/TRBV3-2 | TGTGCCAGCAGCCAAACCGCGCAGGGGGATCAGCCCCAGCATTTT | CASSQTAQGDQPQHF
NA | TRBJ1-1 | TRBD1 | TRBV7-6 | TGTGCCAGCAGCTTCGGGAAGGGGGCTGAGAACACTGAAGCTTTCTTT | CASSFGKGAENTEAFF
NA | TRBJ1-3 | NA | TRBV7-9 | TGTGCCAGCAGCTTAGACAGGTCTAACACCATATATTTT | CASSLDRSNTIYF
NA | TRBJ2-3 | NA | TRBV6-5 | TGTGCCAGCAGTTACGGGGGGGCTTCAGATACGCAGTATTTT | CASSYGGASDTQYF
once | TRBJ1-4 | NA | TRBV18 | TGTGCCAGCTCACCACTGGTGGCTAGGCAGGGGAATAATGAAAAACTGTTTTTT | CASSPLVARQGNNEKLFF
NA | TRBJ2-1 | TRBD2 | TRBV10-3 | TGTGCCATCAGTGAGCGACCCCCGGGACTAGATAGTAATGAGCAGTTCTTC | CAISERPPGLDSNEQFF
NA | TRBJ2-5 | NA | TRBV9 | TGTGCCAGCAGCACGAGCCCGTCAACGCAAGAGACCCAGTACTTC | CASSTSPSTQETQYF
once | TRBJ1-4 | TRBD1 | TRBV20-1 | TGCAGTGCTAGTGACAGGGGAGGGGAAAAACTGTTTTTT | CSASDRGGEKLFF
NA | TRBJ2-2 | NA | TRBV4-3 | TGCGCCAGCAAAGCCGATTGGAGCACCGGGGAGCTGTTTTTT | CASKADWSTGELFF
NA | TRBJ2-7 | NA | TRBV4-2 | TGTGCCAGCAGCCCGGACCAGGCCGCCTACGAGCAGTACTTC | CASSPDQAAYEQYF
NA | TRBJ1-1 | NA | TRBV29-1 | TGCAGCGTTGGGGTATTTATGAACACTGAAGCTTTCTTT | CSVGVFMNTEAFF
NA | TRBJ2-1 | NA | TRBV10-2 | TGCGCCAGCAGTGAGTCTATGGGGGGGGCCTTTTACAATGAGCAGTTCTTC | CASSESMGGAFYNEQFF
NA | TRBJ1-2 | TRBD1 | TRBV6-5 | TGTGCCAGCAGGGTAACAGGGGCTGGTGGCTACACCTTC | CASRVTGAGGYTF